This passage covers 9 T cell receptor beta chains from one sample sequenced in a study of shared clonotypes between healthy human individuals (dated by TCRdb to between 2020 and 2021). CD8 naive samples were obtained by positive selection for CCR7 among CD45RO-negative cells, yielding a CD45RA+CCR7+ population from which TemRA cells were excluded. Library preparation employed the immunoSEQ multiplex PCR assay. Entries here come from immuneACCESS through TCRdb and include only in-frame sequences with V and J called. Some clones fail to appear in such tables; in the studies checked, an unresolved V gene covers under half of the shortfall, and the cause of the remainder is unknown. The table for this sample lists approximately 590,000 clones; roughly 96% of them were counted only once. About 0.11% of the sample is in the top ten clones. Sample: naive CD8+ T cells sorted from blood. The sample's cell subset or site, from its label and the paper: CD45RA+CCR7+. These receptors all come from a woman aged 25-40 years in good health.

The V gene is TRBV11-2, the J gene TRBJ2-1, with TRBD2 matching over 8 bases. V trimming: 3 bases; J trimming: 4 bases; junction bases outside the gene matches: 5. Germline V gene data show CDR1 as SGHAT and CDR2 as FQNNGV. The CDR3 runs to 15 residues. CDR3 sequence: CASSFGTREYNEQFF. CDR3 sequence (DNA): TGTGCCAGCAGCTTTGGGACTAGGGAATACAATGAGCAGTTCTTC.

This chain joins TRBV28 and TRBJ1-5; no firm D call. There are 14 residues in the CDR3. Trimming cost V 8 bases and J 0 bases, with 11 bases left between them. From germline, CDR1 is MDHEN and CDR2 SYDVKM. The CDR3 reads CASSAVDSNQPQHF. The CDR3 nucleotides are TGTGCCAGCTCAGCGGTGGATAGCAATCAGCCCCAGCATTTT.

The V and J genes are TRBV19 and TRBJ2-7, with D perhaps matching TRBD1 or TRBD2 (5 bases each). The CDR3 length is 13 residues. V lost 10 bases and J 3 bases, leaving 16 bases between the germline ends. Germline assignment: CDR1 LNHDA and CDR2 SQIVND (reference sequence). The CDR3 DNA reads TGTGCCACCTCATTCGGGACGGGCTACGAGCAGTACTTC. Protein product: CATSFGTGYEQYF.

The chain has TRBV2 and TRBJ1-1, with D unresolved. The V end lost 6 bases, the J end lost 0 bases, and 17 bases lay between the germline ends. CDR3 length: 16 amino acids. Germline CDR1 and CDR2: SNHLY and FYNNEI. Here the CDR3 reads CASREQRVTMNTEAFF. CDR3 bases: TGTGCCAGCAGGGAACAGCGGGTCACCATGAACACTGAAGCTTTCTTT.

The J gene is TRBJ2-7, the V gene TRBV19; unclear D gene. Per the germline V gene, CDR1 is LNHDA and CDR2 is SQIVND (reference sequence). The germline V and J ends were trimmed by 1 base and 6 bases, with 16 bases remaining between them. The length of the CDR3 is 15 residues. CDR3 in amino acids: CASSIGPSTPLEQYF. CDR3 coding DNA: TGTGCCAGTAGTATAGGTCCCTCAACCCCTCTCGAGCAGTACTTC.

The chain uses TRBV10-2 and TRBJ1-3; weak D call: TRBD1 (6 bases). This CDR3 is built from 14 residues. Germline V lookup: CDR1 WSHSY, CDR2 SAAADI. Trimming took 3 bases from V and 3 from J, leaving 9 bases between them. The CDR3 DNA follows: TGCGCCAGCAGTGATACAGGGAGTGGAAACACCATATATTTT. Translated: CASSDTGSGNTIYF.

The chain carries TRBV16 and TRBJ1-1; no clear D gene. The germline CDR1 and CDR2 sequences are KGHSY and FQNENV. The CDR3 has 12 residues. The V end was cut by 4 bases, the J end by 4 bases, with 7 bases between. The DNA of the CDR3 is TGTGCCAGCAGCCCACAGCTCACTGAAGCTTTCTTT. Its protein is CASSPQLTEAFF.

V gene TRBV5-4 combines with J gene TRBJ2-5, with unresolved D. The closer fit of TRBJ2-7 to the DNA end suggests the J call may be wrong. CDR1 SGHNT and CDR2 YYREEE come from the germline V gene (reference sequence). The CDR3 runs 14 residues. CDR3 residues: CASSLERDSYEQYF. DNA of the CDR3: TGTGCCAGCAGCTTGGAAAGGGACTCCTACGAGCAGTACTTC.

The rearrangement uses TRBV7-9 and TRBJ2-1; 11 positions match TRBD2. V trimming: 2 bases; J trimming: 0 bases; junction bases outside the gene matches: 9. The CDR3 spans 19 residues. Germline V gene data show CDR1 as SEHNR and CDR2 as FQNEAQ (reference sequence). The CDR3 here is CASSLLTSGELSSYNEQFF. For the CDR3, the DNA is TGTGCCAGCAGCTTATTGACTAGCGGGGAGCTTAGCTCCTACAATGAGCAGTTCTTC.